These 19 T cell receptor beta chains originate from one sample sequenced in a study of response to subunit inactivated influenza vaccine. In TCRdb, the RT-PCR reads were re-called with MiXCR into one record per CDR3 protein. The repertoire holds more than 400,000 distinct CDR3 sequences, with roughly 9.7% as singletons. The sample here was PBMCs from blood, taken roughly 47 days after vaccination. The receptor source for this set is a middle-aged man who received an inactivated influenza vaccine.

In regard to this clonotype: Sequence at one end of the junction differs from germline and may be a read error. The chain joins TRBV7-8 to TRBJ2-7; a possible D gene is TRBD2 (6 bases). Germline loops: CDR1 SGHVS, CDR2 FQNEAQ. This CDR3 comprises 12 residues. CDR3 sequence (DNA): TGTGCCAGCAGCGTAGTGGGGGGAATCGGTAACTTC. The encoded protein is CASSVVGGIGNF.

There are a few counts of this clonotype. The chain links TRBV13 to TRBJ2-7, with D perhaps being TRBD1 or TRBD2 (5 bases each). The ends were cut back, 5 bases at V and 2 bases at J, with 19 bases in the middle. Germline V gene data show CDR1 as PRHDT and CDR2 as FYEKMQ (reference sequence). This CDR3 is 16 amino acids long. The CDR3 DNA reads TGTGCCAGCAGCGGACCGGGACGACTGCGCACCTACGAGCAGTACTTC. Its translation is CASSGPGRLRTYEQYF.

The CDR3 reads CASSESFAGQETQYF. CDR3 in DNA: TGTGCCAGCAGTGAATCCTTCGCAGGTCAAGAGACCCAGTACTTC. The chain combines TRBV6-1 with TRBJ2-5; D gene ambiguous. The CDR3 totals 15 residues. Germline CDR1 is MNHNS and CDR2 is SASEGT. V dropped 2 bases and J dropped 2 bases, with 12 bases sitting between them.

This clonotype has ten or more counts. The chain recombines TRBV20-1 with TRBJ1-6, with TRBD1 as a possible D gene (5 bases). Trimming shortened V by 6 bases and J by 3 bases, and 18 bases separated the two germline ends. Germline-derived CDR1 and CDR2 are DFQATT and SNEGSKA (reference sequence). The length of the CDR3 is 16 residues. The CDR3 DNA sequence: TGCAGTGCACCCCGCCGGGGGGGTGACTATAATTCACCCCTCCACTTT. Translation gives CSAPRRGGDYNSPLHF.

This chain connects TRBV20-1 to TRBJ2-7, with 11 bases identical to TRBD2. The CDR3 has 14 residues. The V gene end was trimmed by 5 bases and the J gene end by 4 bases; junction bases not matched to a gene: 7. Germline CDR1 reads DFQATT; CDR2 reads SNEGSKA (reference sequence). Written as DNA, the CDR3 is TGCAGTGCTCGGCGACTAGCGGGGTTTTACGAGCAGTACTTC. This gives the protein CSARRLAGFYEQYF.

A few counts support this clonotype. The V call is TRBV7-6, the J call TRBJ2-6, with no clear D. CDR3 size: 16 residues. Deletions cut 0 bases from V and 3 bases from J, with 9 bases between. Germline V lookup: CDR1 SGHVS, CDR2 FNYEAQ. This CDR3 reads CASSLAGPGGANVLTF. The CDR3 DNA reads TGTGCCAGCAGCTTAGCGGGTCCGGGTGGGGCCAACGTCCTGACTTTC.

This clonotype has only a few counts. CDR3 bases: TGTGCCAGCTCATCCGACAAATCTGGGGCCAACGTCCTGACTTTC. This sequence encodes CASSSDKSGANVLTF. The chain employs TRBV18 and TRBJ2-6; D gene unclear. The germline V and J ends were trimmed by 5 bases and 1 base, with 9 bases remaining between them. This CDR3 contains 15 residues. The germline gives CDR1 KGHSH, CDR2 LQKENI.

This clonotype was counted a few times. The V call is TRBV10-3, the J call TRBJ1-2, with 9 nucleotides matching TRBD1. J was trimmed by 6 bases and V by 6 bases; bases with no gene match: 8. Germline V gene data show CDR1 as ENHRY and CDR2 as SYGVKD. The CDR3 loop spans 14 amino acids. This CDR3 is CAISATGGENGYTF. CDR3 DNA: TGTGCCATCAGCGCGACAGGGGGGGAGAATGGCTACACCTTC.

This clonotype was seen a handful of times. This chain links TRBV20-1 with TRBJ2-7, with 14 bases matching TRBD2. CDR3 length: 13 amino acids. The junction had 1 base not matched to a gene; V was cut back by 5 bases and J by 4 bases. Germline values: CDR1 DFQATT, CDR2 SNEGSKA (reference sequence). The CDR3 reads CSAWTSGGYEQYF. In DNA form, the CDR3 reads TGCAGTGCTTGGACTAGCGGGGGGTACGAGCAGTACTTC.

The chain uses TRBV20-1 and TRBJ2-2; 8 bases match TRBD1. The CDR3 spans 14 residues. V gave up 4 bases and J gave up 1 base; unmatched junction bases: 2. Per germline, CDR1 DFQATT and CDR2 SNEGSKA (reference sequence). CDR3 bases: TGCAGTGCTATGACAGGGGTGAACACCGGGGAGCTGTTTTTT. It yields the protein CSAMTGVNTGELFF.

The chain employs TRBV4-2 and TRBJ2-2, with D perhaps TRBD2 (5 bases). Germline assignment: CDR1 LGHNA and CDR2 YNFKEQ. Between the trimmed V and J ends, which lost 0 bases and 2 bases, there was a span of 10 bases. CDR3 length: 16 amino acids. CDR3 amino acids: CASSQDHGVNTGELFF. The CDR3 DNA is TGTGCCAGCAGCCAAGATCACGGGGTAAACACCGGGGAGCTGTTTTTT.

This clonotype was detected ten times or more. This rearrangement joins TRBV4-1 to TRBJ2-1, with 7 bases matching TRBD2. This CDR3 has 14 residues. The germline V gene encodes CDR1 MGHRA and CDR2 YSYEKL. V trimming: 0 bases; J trimming: 8 bases; junction bases outside the gene matches: 4. The CDR3 spells CASSQDWGGYEQFF. Here the CDR3 DNA reads TGCGCCAGCAGCCAAGATTGGGGGGGTTATGAGCAGTTCTTC.

In its sample, this clonotype was seen a few times. The rearrangement uses TRBV7-2 and TRBJ2-1; D not certain. The CDR3 spans 14 residues. Germline lookup yields CDR1 SGHTA and CDR2 FQGNSA. Trimming took off 0 bases at V and 6 bases at J, with 9 bases between the two ends. This chain's CDR3 is CASSLAPTSNEQFF. DNA for the CDR3: TGTGCCAGCAGCTTAGCCCCCACCAGCAATGAGCAGTTCTTC.

The table lists this clonotype with many counts. This chain joins TRBV6-6 and TRBJ1-1; D is perhaps TRBD1 (6 bases). CDR3 length: 13 amino acids. Deletions cut 10 bases from V and 8 bases from J, with 20 bases between. Germline-derived CDR1 and CDR2 are MNHNY and SVGAGI (reference sequence). CDR3 sequence: CATSLRGGAEAFF. CDR3 sequence (DNA): TGTGCCACCTCCTTACGGGGGGGGGCGGAAGCTTTCTTT.

V gene TRBV4-3 combines with J gene TRBJ2-3; 7 bases are shared with TRBD2. The V gene end was trimmed by 3 bases and the J gene end by 3 bases; junction bases not matched to a gene: 12. Germline V gene lookup returns CDR1 LGHNA and CDR2 YSLEER. This CDR3 has 17 residues. Here the CDR3 reads CASSQDEQGAGTDTQYF. The CDR3, as DNA: TGCGCCAGCAGCCAGGACGAGCAGGGAGCGGGGACAGATACGCAGTATTTT.

This clonotype was found many times. CDR3 residues: CASSAGPSLNSPLHF. CDR3 coding DNA: TGTGCCAGCAGCGCCGGACCTTCCCTCAATTCACCCCTCCACTTT. The chain combines TRBV9 with TRBJ1-6; no firm D call. Germline V gene data show CDR1 as SGDLS and CDR2 as YYNGEE. This CDR3 has 15 residues. Trimming removed 3 bases at V and 7 bases at J, with 14 bases between.

This clonotype was observed a handful of times. The chain recombines TRBV6-1 with TRBJ2-1, with 7 bases that match TRBD2. The CDR3 is 15 amino acids. Losses at the gene ends were 6 bases for V and 2 bases for J; bases not matched to a gene: 7. Germline loops: CDR1 MNHNS, CDR2 SASEGT. The CDR3, as DNA: TGTGCCAGCAGCGGGGACTACTTTACCTACAATGAGCAGTTCTTC. This codes for CASSGDYFTYNEQFF.

Only a few counts were recorded for this clonotype. CDR3 in DNA: TGTGCCAGCAGTAACCGCCGGGACAGGGGCACAGATACGCAGTATTTT. It specifies CASSNRRDRGTDTQYF. The rearrangement joins TRBV12-3 or TRBV12-4 to TRBJ2-3; the match to TRBD1 covers 9 bases. The CDR3 loop spans 16 amino acids. V lost 5 bases and J lost 1; bases outside the gene matches: 7.

This clonotype was seen more than once but under ten times. The chain employs TRBV9 and TRBJ2-1; maybe TRBD2 (6 bases). Germline values: CDR1 SGDLS, CDR2 YYNGEE. The CDR3 loop spans 15 amino acids. Between the trimmed V and J ends, which lost 3 bases and 3 bases, there was a span of 13 bases. CDR3 protein: CASSGRDSNYNEQFF. For the CDR3, the DNA is TGTGCCAGCAGCGGCCGGGACTCGAACTACAATGAGCAGTTCTTC.